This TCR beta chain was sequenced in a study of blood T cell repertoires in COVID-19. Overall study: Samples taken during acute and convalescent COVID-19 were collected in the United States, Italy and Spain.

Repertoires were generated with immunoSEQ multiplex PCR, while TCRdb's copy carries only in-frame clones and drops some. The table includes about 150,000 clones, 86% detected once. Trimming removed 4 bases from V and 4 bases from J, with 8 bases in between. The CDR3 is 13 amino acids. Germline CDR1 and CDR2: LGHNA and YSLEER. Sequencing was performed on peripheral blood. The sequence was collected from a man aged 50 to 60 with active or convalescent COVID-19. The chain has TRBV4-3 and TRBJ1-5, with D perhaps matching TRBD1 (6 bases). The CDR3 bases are TGCGCCAGCAGCCTAGACAGGAATCAGCCCCAGCATTTT. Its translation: CASSLDRNQPQHF.